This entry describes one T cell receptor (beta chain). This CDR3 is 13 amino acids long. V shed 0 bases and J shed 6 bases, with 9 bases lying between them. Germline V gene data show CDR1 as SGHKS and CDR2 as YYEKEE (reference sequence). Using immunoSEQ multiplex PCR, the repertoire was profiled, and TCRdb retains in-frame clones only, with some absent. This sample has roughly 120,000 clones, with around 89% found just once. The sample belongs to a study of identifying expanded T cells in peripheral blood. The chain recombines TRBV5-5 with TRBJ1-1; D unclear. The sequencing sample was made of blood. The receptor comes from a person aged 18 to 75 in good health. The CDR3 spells CASSLGPGPEAFF. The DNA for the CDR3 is TGTGCCAGCAGCTTGGGGCCAGGCCCTGAAGCTTTCTTT.